These 17 T cell receptor beta chains were all obtained from the same sample, sequenced in a study of T cell responses to AZD1222 COVID-19 vaccine. Sequencing used immunoSEQ multiplex PCR; TCRdb keeps in-frame clones, though not all of them. The sample comprises fewer than 150,000 clones, 88% of which are singletons, and 7.6% rests with the top ten. Sequenced material: peripheral blood, taken on day 0 of AZD1222 vaccination. These receptor sequences come from an adult in good health.

This chain uses TRBV11-2 with TRBJ2-7, with 14 bases identical to TRBD2. The germline gives CDR1 SGHAT, CDR2 FQNNGV. CDR3 size: 19 residues. J lost 7 bases, V lost 4 bases, and 18 bases had no gene match. Written as DNA, the CDR3 is TGTGCCAGCAGCTACACAAGGACTAGCGGGGGGTCTACGTCTTGGGAGCAGTACTTC. It codes for CASSYTRTSGGSTSWEQYF.

The chain joins TRBV6-5 to TRBJ1-1; the D gene is possibly TRBD1 (5 bases). The CDR3 sequence is 14 residues long. V gave up 6 bases and J gave up 0 bases, with 11 bases separating them. Germline CDR1 reads MNHEY; CDR2 reads SVGAGI. The CDR3 region has the DNA TGTGCCAGCAGCCCCACAGGTTTGAACACTGAAGCTTTCTTT. It yields the protein CASSPTGLNTEAFF.

V and J are TRBV5-5 and TRBJ1-5; 7 bases agree with TRBD1. J lost 4 bases, V lost 3 bases, and 4 bases had no gene match. CDR3 length: 14 residues. In germline, CDR1 is SGHKS, CDR2 YYEKEE (reference sequence). CDR3 region: CASSSTGNNQPQHF. The CDR3 bases are TGTGCCAGCAGCTCGACAGGGAATAATCAGCCCCAGCATTTT.

The V gene is TRBV6-5, the J gene TRBJ2-7, with D uncertain. V was pared by 7 bases and J by 3 bases, with 16 bases between. The CDR3 spans 14 residues. Per the germline V gene, CDR1 is MNHEY and CDR2 is SVGAGI. This chain's CDR3 is CASIPELSRYEQYF. The CDR3 DNA is TGTGCCAGCATCCCCGAGCTCTCCCGCTACGAGCAGTACTTC.

The genes are TRBV25-1 and TRBJ2-7, with a possible D match to TRBD1 (6 bases). Trimming cost V 3 bases and J 0 bases, with 12 bases left between them. CDR3 length equals 15 residues. In germline, CDR1 is MGHDK, CDR2 SYGVNS. For the CDR3, the DNA is TGTGCCAGCAGTGATGGACACAGGGCCTCCTACGAGCAGTACTTC. Its translation is CASSDGHRASYEQYF.

This chain links TRBV5-1 with TRBJ1-6; 8 bases line up with TRBD1. Germline loops: CDR1 SGHRS, CDR2 YFSETQ. The CDR3 is 14 amino acids. Trimming cost V 7 bases and J 5 bases; bases outside gene matches: 5. CDR3 loop: CASALTGDNSPLHF. The CDR3 DNA reads as TGCGCCAGCGCATTGACAGGGGATAATTCACCCCTCCACTTT. The full variable domain, in which reference TRBV5-1 and TRBJ1-6 provide the parts outside the CDR3, is KAGVTQTPRYLIKTRGQQVTLSCSPISGHRSVSWYQQTPGQGLQFLFEYFSETQRNKGNFPGRFSGRQFSNSRSEMNVSTLELGDSALYLCASALTGDNSPLHFGNGTRLTVT.

V is TRBV19 and J is TRBJ1-5; 7 bases match TRBD1. The CDR3 sequence is 13 residues long. CDR1 is LNHDA, CDR2 SQIVND, per germline (reference sequence). V shed 10 bases, J shed 6 bases, and the junction held 9 bases outside the gene matches. CDR3 sequence reads: CATTPTGSQPQHF. DNA for the CDR3: TGTGCCACTACTCCGACAGGGTCTCAGCCCCAGCATTTT.

This chain joins TRBV29-1 and TRBJ2-2, with TRBD2 as a possible D gene (6 bases). The germline V gene encodes CDR1 SQVTM and CDR2 ANQGSEA. The CDR3 length is 12 residues. Trimming shortened V by 7 bases and J by 5 bases, and 11 bases separated the two germline ends. The CDR3 loop is CSARGSTGELFF. The CDR3, as DNA: TGCAGCGCACGGGGGTCTACCGGGGAGCTGTTTTTT.

V is TRBV19 and J is TRBJ2-3; D is unclear. The germline CDR1 and CDR2 sequences are LNHDA and SQIVND (reference sequence). The CDR3 is 11 amino acids. V gave up 6 bases and J gave up 4 bases, with 5 bases separating them. This chain's CDR3 is CASRPADTQYF. The CDR3 bases are TGTGCCAGTAGACCGGCAGATACGCAGTATTTT.

The CDR3 DNA follows: TGCGCCAGCAGGGAGGAGGAGGGCCGATCCTATGGCTACACCTTC. Translation: CASREEEGRSYGYTF. This rearrangement joins TRBV5-1 to TRBJ1-2; unclear D gene. Germline V gives CDR1 SGHRS, CDR2 YFSETQ. The CDR3 covers 15 residues. Trimming cost V 5 bases and J 4 bases, with 18 bases left between them. Together with reference TRBV5-1 and TRBJ1-2, the CDR3 gives the full variable domain: KAGVTQTPRYLIKTRGQQVTLSCSPISGHRSVSWYQQTPGQGLQFLFEYFSETQRNKGNFPGRFSGRQFSNSRSEMNVSTLELGDSALYLCASREEEGRSYGYTFGSGTRLTVV.

The chain employs TRBV9 and TRBJ1-3; D uncertain. Between the trimmed V and J ends, which lost 2 bases and 0 bases, there was a span of 9 bases. The CDR3 consists of 15 residues. CDR1 and CDR2 from the germline V gene are SGDLS and YYNGEE. In DNA form, the CDR3 reads TGTGCCAGCAGCGTTTTTGGGAACTCTGGAAACACCATATATTTT. Protein sequence: CASSVFGNSGNTIYF. The full variable domain, with the rest looked up from reference TRBV9 and TRBJ1-3, is DSGVTQTPKHLITATGQRVTLRCSPRSGDLSVYWYQQSLDQGLQFLIQYYNGEERAKGNILERFSAQQFPDLHSELNLSSLELGDSALYFCASSVFGNSGNTIYFGEGSWLTVV.

The chain employs TRBV4-1 and TRBJ1-5; the D gene is possibly TRBD1 (6 bases). The CDR3 has 18 amino acids. With 3 bases removed from V and 3 bases from J, the gap between germline ends came to 21 bases. CDR1 is MGHRA and CDR2 is YSYEKL in the germline V gene. The CDR3 bases are TGCGCCAGCAGCCACACTAGGGGGGGGATGGCCTCCAATCAGCCCCAGCATTTT. It translates to CASSHTRGGMASNQPQHF.

This clone was counted between two and nine times. The V call is TRBV7-8, the J call TRBJ1-2; D unresolved. CDR1 SGHVS and CDR2 FQNEAQ come from the germline V gene. With 2 bases removed from V and 7 bases from J, the gap between germline ends came to 14 bases. The CDR3 covers 14 residues. The CDR3 sequence is CASSLNTGKGGYTF. CDR3 nucleotides: TGTGCCAGCAGCTTAAATACGGGGAAGGGTGGCTACACCTTC.

This clone was seen once. The rearrangement links TRBV24-1 to TRBJ1-4, with D perhaps matching TRBD1 (5 bases). The ends were cut back, 7 bases at V and 8 bases at J, with 19 bases in the middle. The CDR3 has 15 amino acids. Per germline, CDR1 KGHDR and CDR2 SFDVKD. In nucleotides, the CDR3 is TGTGCCACCAGCGAACTCCAGGGTGGGATAGAAAAACTGTTTTTT. Protein: CATSELQGGIEKLFF.

The chain joins TRBV10-1 to TRBJ1-4; D uncertain. Germline loops: CDR1 WNHNN, CDR2 SYGVQD (reference sequence). Trimming took 2 bases from V and 4 from J, leaving 8 bases between them. The CDR3 extends over 14 amino acids. The CDR3 sequence: CASSERPGNEKLFF. The DNA of the CDR3 is TGCGCCAGCAGTGAGCGGCCTGGTAATGAAAAACTGTTTTTT.

This clone has a handful of counts. The chain joins TRBV10-2 to TRBJ2-4; the match to TRBD1 covers 10 bases. Germline values: CDR1 WSHSY, CDR2 SAAADI. V lost 7 bases, J lost 1 base, and 13 bases stayed unmatched. The CDR3 is 18 residues long. The CDR3 region is CASKHGALDRGAKNIQYF. Written as DNA, the CDR3 is TGCGCCAGCAAACACGGGGCCTTGGACAGGGGGGCCAAAAACATTCAGTACTTC.

J is TRBJ1-5 and V is TRBV4-3; unclear D gene. The V end was cut by 1 base, the J end by 2 bases, with 9 bases between. The CDR3 covers 15 residues. Germline CDR1 reads LGHNA; CDR2 reads YSLEER. Here the CDR3 reads CASSQAAHGNQPQHF. The DNA for the CDR3 is TGCGCCAGCAGCCAAGCGGCACACGGCAATCAGCCCCAGCATTTT.